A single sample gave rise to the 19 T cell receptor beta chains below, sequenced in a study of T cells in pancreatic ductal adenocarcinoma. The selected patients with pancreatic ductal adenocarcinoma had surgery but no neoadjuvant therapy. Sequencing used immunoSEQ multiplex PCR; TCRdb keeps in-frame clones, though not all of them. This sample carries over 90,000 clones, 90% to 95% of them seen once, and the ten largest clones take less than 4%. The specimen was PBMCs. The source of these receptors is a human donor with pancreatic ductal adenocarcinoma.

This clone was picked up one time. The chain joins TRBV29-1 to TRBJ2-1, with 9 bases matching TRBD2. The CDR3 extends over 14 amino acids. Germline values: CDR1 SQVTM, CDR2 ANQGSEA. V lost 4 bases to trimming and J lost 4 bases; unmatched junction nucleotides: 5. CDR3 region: CSVGGLASYNEQFF. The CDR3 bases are TGCAGCGTTGGAGGACTAGCGTCTTACAATGAGCAGTTCTTC.

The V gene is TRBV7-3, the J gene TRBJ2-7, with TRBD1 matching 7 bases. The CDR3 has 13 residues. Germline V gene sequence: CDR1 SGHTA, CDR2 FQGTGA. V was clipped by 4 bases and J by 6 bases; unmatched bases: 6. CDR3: CASSSADRFEQYF. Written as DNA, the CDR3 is TGTGCCAGCAGCTCCGCGGACAGGTTCGAGCAGTACTTC.

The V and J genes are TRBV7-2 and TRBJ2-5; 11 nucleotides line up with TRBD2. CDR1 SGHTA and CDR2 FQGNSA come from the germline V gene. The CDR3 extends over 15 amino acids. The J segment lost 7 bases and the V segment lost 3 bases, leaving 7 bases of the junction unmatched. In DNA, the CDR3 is TGTGCCAGCAGCTTCCTAGCGGGAGGCCCGGGGACCCAGTACTTC. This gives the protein CASSFLAGGPGTQYF.

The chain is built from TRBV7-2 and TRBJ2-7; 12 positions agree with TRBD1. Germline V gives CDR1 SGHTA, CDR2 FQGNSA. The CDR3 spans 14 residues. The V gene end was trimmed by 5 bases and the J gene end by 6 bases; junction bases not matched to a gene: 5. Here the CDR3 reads CASSEGQGASEQYF. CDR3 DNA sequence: TGTGCCAGCAGCGAGGGACAGGGGGCATCCGAGCAGTACTTC.

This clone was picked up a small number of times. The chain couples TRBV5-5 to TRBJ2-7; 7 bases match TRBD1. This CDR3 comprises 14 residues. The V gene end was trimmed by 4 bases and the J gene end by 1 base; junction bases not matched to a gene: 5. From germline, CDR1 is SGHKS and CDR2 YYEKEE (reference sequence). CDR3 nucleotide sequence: TGTGCCAGCAGCCCTGGGACAGAATCCTACGAGCAGTACTTC. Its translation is CASSPGTESYEQYF.

The CDR3 bases are TGTGCCAGCAGTTTAAAGCAGGGGGCGCACGAGCAGTACTTC. Residues: CASSLKQGAHEQYF. This chain links TRBV27 with TRBJ2-7, with 8 bases fitting TRBD1. The CDR3 has 14 amino acids. Trimming took 2 bases from V and 5 from J; bases not matched to a gene: 5. Germline V gene lookup returns CDR1 MNHEY and CDR2 SMNVEV (reference sequence).

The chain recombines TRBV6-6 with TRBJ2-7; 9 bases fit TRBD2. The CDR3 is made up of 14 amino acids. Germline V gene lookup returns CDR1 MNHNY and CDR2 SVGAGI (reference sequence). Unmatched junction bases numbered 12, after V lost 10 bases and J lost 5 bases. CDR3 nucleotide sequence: TGTGCCACACACAGCGGGAGGATCGGGAACGAGCAGTACTTC. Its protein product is CATHSGRIGNEQYF.

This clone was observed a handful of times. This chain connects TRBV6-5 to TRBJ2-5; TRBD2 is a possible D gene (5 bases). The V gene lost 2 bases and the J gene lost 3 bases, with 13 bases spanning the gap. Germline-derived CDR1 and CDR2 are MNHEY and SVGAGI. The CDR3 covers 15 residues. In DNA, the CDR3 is TGTGCCAGCAGTTACGGTGGGAGTGGGAAAGAGACCCAGTACTTC. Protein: CASSYGGSGKETQYF.

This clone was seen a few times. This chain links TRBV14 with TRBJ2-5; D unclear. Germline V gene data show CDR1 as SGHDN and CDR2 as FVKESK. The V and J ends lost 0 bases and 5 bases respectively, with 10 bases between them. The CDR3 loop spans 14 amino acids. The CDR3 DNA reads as TGTGCCAGCAGCCAAGATTGGGCCAGCGAGACCCAGTACTTC. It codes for CASSQDWASETQYF.

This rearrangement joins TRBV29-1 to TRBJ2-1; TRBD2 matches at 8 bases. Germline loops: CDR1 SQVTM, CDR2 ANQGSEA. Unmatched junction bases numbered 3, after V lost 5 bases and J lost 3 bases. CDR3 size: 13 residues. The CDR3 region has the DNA TGCAGCGTTTCGGGACTAGGCTACAATGAGCAGTTCTTC. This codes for CSVSGLGYNEQFF.

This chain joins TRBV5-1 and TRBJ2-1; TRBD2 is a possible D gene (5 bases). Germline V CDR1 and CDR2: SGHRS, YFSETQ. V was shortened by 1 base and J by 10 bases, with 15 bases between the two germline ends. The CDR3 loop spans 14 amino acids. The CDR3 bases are TGCGCCAGCAGCTTGCAGGACGGCGGGTACGAGCAGTTCTTC. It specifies CASSLQDGGYEQFF.

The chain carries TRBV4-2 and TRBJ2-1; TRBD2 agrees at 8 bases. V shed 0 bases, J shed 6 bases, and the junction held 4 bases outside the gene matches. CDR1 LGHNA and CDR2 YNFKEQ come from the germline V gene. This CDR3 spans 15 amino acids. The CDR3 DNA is TGTGCCAGCAGCCAAGACGGCGGGAGGATCAATGAGCAGTTCTTC. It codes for CASSQDGGRINEQFF.

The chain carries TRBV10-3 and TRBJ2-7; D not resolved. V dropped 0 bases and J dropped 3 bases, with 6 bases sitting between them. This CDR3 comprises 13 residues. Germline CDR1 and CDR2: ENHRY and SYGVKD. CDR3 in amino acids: CAISESPDYEQYF. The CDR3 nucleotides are TGTGCCATCAGTGAGTCGCCAGACTACGAGCAGTACTTC.

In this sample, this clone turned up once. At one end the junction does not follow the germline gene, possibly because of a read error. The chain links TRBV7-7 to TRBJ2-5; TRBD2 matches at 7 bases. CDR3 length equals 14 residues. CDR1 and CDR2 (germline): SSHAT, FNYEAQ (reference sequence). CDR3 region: CASSPSGVVQTQYF. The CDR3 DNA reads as TGTGCTAGCAGCCCCAGCGGGGTCGTACAGACCCAGTACTTC.

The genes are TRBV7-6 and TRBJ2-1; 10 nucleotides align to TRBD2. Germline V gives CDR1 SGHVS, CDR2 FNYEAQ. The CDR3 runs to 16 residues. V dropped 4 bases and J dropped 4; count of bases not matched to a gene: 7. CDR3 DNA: TGTGCCAGCAGCTCCCCAGCGGGAGGGGTGTACAATGAGCAGTTCTTC. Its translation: CASSSPAGGVYNEQFF.

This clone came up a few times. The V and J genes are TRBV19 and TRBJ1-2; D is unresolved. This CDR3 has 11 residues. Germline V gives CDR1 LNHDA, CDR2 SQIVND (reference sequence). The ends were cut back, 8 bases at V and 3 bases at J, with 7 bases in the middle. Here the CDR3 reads CASQADYGYTF. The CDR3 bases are TGTGCCAGTCAAGCCGACTATGGCTACACCTTC.

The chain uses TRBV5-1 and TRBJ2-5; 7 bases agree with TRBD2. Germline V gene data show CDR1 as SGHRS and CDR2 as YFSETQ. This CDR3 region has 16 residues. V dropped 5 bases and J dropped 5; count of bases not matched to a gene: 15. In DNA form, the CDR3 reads TGCGCCAGCAGAAAGGACGGGGCGGGAGAGTGGGAGACCCAGTACTTC. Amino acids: CASRKDGAGEWETQYF.

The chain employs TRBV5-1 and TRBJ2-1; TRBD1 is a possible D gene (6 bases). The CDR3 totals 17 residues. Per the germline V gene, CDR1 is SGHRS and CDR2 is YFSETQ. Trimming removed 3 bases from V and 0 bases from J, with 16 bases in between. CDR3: CASSSSQGRISYNEQFF. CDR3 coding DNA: TGCGCCAGCAGCTCGTCACAGGGACGGATCTCCTACAATGAGCAGTTCTTC.

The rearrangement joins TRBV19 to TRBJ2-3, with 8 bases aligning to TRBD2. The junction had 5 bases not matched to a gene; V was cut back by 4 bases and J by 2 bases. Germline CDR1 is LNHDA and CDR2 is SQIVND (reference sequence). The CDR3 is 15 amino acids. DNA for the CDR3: TGTGCCAGTAGTACTCAGCGGGAGCCCACAGATACGCAGTATTTT. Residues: CASSTQREPTDTQYF.